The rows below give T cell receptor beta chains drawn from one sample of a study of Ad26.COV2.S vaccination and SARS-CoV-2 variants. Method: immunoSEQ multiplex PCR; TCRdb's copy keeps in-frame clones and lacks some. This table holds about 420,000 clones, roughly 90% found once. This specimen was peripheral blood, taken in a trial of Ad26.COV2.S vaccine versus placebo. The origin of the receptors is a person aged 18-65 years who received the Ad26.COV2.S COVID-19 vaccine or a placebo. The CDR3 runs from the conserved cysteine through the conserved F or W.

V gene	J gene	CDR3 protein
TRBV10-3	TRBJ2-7	CAISETGSEQYF
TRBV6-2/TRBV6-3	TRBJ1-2	CASSLGAGAPYGYTF
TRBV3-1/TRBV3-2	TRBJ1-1	CASSAPGGTEAFF
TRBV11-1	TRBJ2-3	CASSLTPGGTPDTQYF
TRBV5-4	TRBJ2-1	CAIRKDRAPYNEQFF
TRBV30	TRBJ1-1	CACRQGVSEAFF
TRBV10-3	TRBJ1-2	CAITDRVYGYTF
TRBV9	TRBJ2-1	CASSGQGWYNEQFF
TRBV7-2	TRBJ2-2	CASSLYRLAGTGELFF
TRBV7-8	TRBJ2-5	CASTMSGTGAGETQYF
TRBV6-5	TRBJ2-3	CASTRASTDTQYF
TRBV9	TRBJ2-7	CASSVAGAGYEQYF
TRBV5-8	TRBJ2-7	CASTPHTAYEQYF
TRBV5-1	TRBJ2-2	CASSQLPAASGPSNTGELFF
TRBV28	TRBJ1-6	CASSGYSPLHF
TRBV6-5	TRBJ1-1	CASSYSKGAGNTEAFF
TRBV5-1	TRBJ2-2	CASREENRELFF
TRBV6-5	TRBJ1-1	CASTRQNTEAFF
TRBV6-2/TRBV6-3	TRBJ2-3	CASSSGRSTDTQYF
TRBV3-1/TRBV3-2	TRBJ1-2	CASSQRGYYGYTF
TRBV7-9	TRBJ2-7	CASSLGTGALGQYF
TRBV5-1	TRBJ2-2	CASSTTDPNTGELFF
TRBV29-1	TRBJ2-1	CSVLTSASYNEQFF
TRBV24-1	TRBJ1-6	CATSDLDGRNSPLHF
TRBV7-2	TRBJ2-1	CASSFLAGVTYNEQFF
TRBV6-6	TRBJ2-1	CASSYTTSGGHEQFF